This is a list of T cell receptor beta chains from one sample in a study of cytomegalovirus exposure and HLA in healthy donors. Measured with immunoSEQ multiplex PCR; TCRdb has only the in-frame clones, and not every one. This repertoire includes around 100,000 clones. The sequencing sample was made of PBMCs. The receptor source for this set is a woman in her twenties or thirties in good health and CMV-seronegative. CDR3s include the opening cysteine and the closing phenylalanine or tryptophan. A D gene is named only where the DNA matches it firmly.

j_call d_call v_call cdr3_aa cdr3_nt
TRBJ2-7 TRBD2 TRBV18 CASSPSRGGYEQYF TGTGCCAGCTCACCATCCCGCGGGGGCTACGAGCAGTACTTC
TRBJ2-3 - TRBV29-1 CSVEQGSPDTQYF TGCAGCGTTGAACAGGGGAGTCCAGATACGCAGTATTTT
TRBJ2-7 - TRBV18 CASSASWTPYEQYF TGTGCCAGCTCTGCCTCCTGGACACCCTACGAGCAGTACTTC
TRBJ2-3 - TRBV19 CASSIRGTRTSTDTQYF TGTGCCAGTAGTATTCGGGGGACCAGAACTAGCACAGATACGCAGTATTTT
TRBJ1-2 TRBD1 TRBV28 CATLGDSNYGYTF TGTGCCACCCTTGGGGACAGTAACTATGGCTACACCTTC
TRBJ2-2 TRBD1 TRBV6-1 CASSVQGAGELFF TGTGCCAGCAGTGTACAGGGGGCCGGGGAGCTGTTTTTT
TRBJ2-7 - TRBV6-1 CASSEQGSRAYEQYF TGTGCCAGCAGTGAGCAGGGGTCCCGGGCCTACGAGCAGTACTTC
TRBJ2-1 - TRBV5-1 CASSLASGPSLEQFF TGCGCCAGCAGCTTGGCCAGCGGGCCTAGCCTTGAGCAGTTCTTC
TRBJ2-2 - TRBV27 CASSQVGGTGELFF TGTGCCAGCAGCCAGGTCGGGGGTACCGGGGAGCTGTTTTTT
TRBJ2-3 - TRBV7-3 CASSWSGSTDTQYF TGTGCCAGCAGCTGGTCGGGGAGCACAGATACGCAGTATTTT
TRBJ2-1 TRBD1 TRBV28 CASSLGTGYNDEQFF TGTGCCAGCAGCCTTGGGACAGGGTATAACGATGAGCAGTTCTTC
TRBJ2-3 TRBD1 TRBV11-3 CASSSRKGAADTQYF TGTGCCAGCAGCTCCCGGAAGGGGGCAGCAGATACGCAGTATTTT
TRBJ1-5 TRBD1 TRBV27 CASSYGPGTESNQPQHF TGTGCCAGCAGTTACGGCCCCGGGACAGAGAGCAATCAGCCCCAGCATTTT
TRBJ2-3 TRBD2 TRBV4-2 CASSQDPAGTSTDTQYF TGTGCCAGCAGCCAAGATCCAGCGGGGACTAGCACAGATACGCAGTATTTT
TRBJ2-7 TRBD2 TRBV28 CASKSGGSNYEQYF TGTGCCAGCAAGTCCGGCGGGAGTAACTACGAGCAGTACTTC
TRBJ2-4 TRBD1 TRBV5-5 CASSFWTGGAKNIQYF TGTGCCAGCAGCTTCTGGACAGGGGGGGCCAAAAACATTCAGTACTTC
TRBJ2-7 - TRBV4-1 CASSQERELAYEQYF TGCGCCAGCAGCCAAGAAAGAGAGCTAGCCTACGAGCAGTACTTC
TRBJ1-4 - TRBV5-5 CASSLIQGGEKLFF TGTGCCAGCAGCTTGATACAGGGTGGCGAAAAACTGTTTTTT
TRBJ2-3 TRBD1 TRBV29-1 CSTTTGREQYF TGCAGCACCACGACAGGGCGAGAGCAGTATTTT
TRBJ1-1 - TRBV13 CASRYRLNTEAFF TGTGCCAGCAGATACAGATTGAACACTGAAGCTTTCTTT
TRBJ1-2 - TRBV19 CASSRTVFRNYGYTF TGTGCCAGTAGCAGGACAGTCTTTCGCAACTATGGCTACACCTTC
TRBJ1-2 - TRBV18 CASSPAPGVTNGYTF TGTGCCAGCTCACCAGCCCCAGGGGTTACTAATGGCTACACCTTC
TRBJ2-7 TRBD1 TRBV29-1 CSVDRGHSYEQYF TGCAGCGTGGACAGGGGGCACTCCTACGAGCAGTACTTC
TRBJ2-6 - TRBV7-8 CASSLMSGANVLTF TGTGCCAGCAGCCTTATGTCTGGGGCCAACGTCCTGACTTTC
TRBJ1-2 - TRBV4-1 CASSQDPGGGYGYTF TGCGCCAGCAGCCAAGATCCTGGGGGCGGGTATGGCTACACCTTC
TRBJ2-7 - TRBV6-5 CASSYLNQGEQYF TGTGCCAGCAGTTACCTCAACCAGGGGGAGCAGTACTTC
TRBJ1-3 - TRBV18 CASSPPDQFGGSGNTIYF TGTGCCAGCTCACCACCGGACCAGTTCGGAGGTAGTGGAAACACCATATATTTT
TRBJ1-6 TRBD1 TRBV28 CASSFFWTGPGKSPLHF TGTGCCAGCAGTTTTTTTTGGACAGGGCCGGGAAAATCACCCCTCCACTTT
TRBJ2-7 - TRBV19 CASSIQGAYEQYF TGTGCCAGTAGTATACAAGGAGCATACGAGCAGTACTTC
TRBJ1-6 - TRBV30 CAWRALRGDPYNSPLHF TGTGCCTGGAGGGCCCTACGCGGGGACCCCTATAATTCACCCCTCCACTTT
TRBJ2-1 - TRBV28 CASSLLGQGMNEQFF TGTGCCAGCAGTCTTTTGGGGCAGGGGATGAATGAGCAGTTCTTC
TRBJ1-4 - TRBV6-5 CASSYTGTANEKLFF TGTGCCAGCAGTTACACAGGGACGGCTAATGAAAAACTGTTTTTT
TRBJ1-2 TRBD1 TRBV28 CASSLGGGTGGYGYTF TGTGCCAGCAGTTTAGGAGGGGGGACAGGGGGATATGGCTACACCTTC
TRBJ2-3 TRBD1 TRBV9 CASSQGQGPLDPDTQYF TGTGCCAGCAGCCAAGGACAGGGGCCACTAGACCCCGATACGCAGTATTTT
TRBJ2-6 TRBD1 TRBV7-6 CASSFRGTGASGANVLTF TGTGCCAGCAGCTTCAGAGGGACAGGAGCTTCTGGGGCCAACGTCCTGACTTTC
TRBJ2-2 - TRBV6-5 CASTPRAYTGELFF TGTGCCAGCACCCCCCGAGCCTACACCGGGGAGCTGTTTTTT
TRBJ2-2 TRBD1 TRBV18 CASSQAPRQGITGELFF TGTGCCAGCTCACAGGCACCTCGACAGGGCATCACCGGGGAGCTGTTTTTT
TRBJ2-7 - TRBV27 CASSMDSVF TGTGCCAGCAGTATGGACAGTGTCTTC
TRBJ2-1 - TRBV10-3 CAIRDREGNEQFF TGTGCCATCAGGGACAGGGAGGGCAATGAGCAGTTCTTC
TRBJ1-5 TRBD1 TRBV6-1 CASSDPSGTGADQPQHF TGTGCCAGCAGTGACCCAAGTGGGACAGGGGCTGATCAGCCCCAGCATTTT